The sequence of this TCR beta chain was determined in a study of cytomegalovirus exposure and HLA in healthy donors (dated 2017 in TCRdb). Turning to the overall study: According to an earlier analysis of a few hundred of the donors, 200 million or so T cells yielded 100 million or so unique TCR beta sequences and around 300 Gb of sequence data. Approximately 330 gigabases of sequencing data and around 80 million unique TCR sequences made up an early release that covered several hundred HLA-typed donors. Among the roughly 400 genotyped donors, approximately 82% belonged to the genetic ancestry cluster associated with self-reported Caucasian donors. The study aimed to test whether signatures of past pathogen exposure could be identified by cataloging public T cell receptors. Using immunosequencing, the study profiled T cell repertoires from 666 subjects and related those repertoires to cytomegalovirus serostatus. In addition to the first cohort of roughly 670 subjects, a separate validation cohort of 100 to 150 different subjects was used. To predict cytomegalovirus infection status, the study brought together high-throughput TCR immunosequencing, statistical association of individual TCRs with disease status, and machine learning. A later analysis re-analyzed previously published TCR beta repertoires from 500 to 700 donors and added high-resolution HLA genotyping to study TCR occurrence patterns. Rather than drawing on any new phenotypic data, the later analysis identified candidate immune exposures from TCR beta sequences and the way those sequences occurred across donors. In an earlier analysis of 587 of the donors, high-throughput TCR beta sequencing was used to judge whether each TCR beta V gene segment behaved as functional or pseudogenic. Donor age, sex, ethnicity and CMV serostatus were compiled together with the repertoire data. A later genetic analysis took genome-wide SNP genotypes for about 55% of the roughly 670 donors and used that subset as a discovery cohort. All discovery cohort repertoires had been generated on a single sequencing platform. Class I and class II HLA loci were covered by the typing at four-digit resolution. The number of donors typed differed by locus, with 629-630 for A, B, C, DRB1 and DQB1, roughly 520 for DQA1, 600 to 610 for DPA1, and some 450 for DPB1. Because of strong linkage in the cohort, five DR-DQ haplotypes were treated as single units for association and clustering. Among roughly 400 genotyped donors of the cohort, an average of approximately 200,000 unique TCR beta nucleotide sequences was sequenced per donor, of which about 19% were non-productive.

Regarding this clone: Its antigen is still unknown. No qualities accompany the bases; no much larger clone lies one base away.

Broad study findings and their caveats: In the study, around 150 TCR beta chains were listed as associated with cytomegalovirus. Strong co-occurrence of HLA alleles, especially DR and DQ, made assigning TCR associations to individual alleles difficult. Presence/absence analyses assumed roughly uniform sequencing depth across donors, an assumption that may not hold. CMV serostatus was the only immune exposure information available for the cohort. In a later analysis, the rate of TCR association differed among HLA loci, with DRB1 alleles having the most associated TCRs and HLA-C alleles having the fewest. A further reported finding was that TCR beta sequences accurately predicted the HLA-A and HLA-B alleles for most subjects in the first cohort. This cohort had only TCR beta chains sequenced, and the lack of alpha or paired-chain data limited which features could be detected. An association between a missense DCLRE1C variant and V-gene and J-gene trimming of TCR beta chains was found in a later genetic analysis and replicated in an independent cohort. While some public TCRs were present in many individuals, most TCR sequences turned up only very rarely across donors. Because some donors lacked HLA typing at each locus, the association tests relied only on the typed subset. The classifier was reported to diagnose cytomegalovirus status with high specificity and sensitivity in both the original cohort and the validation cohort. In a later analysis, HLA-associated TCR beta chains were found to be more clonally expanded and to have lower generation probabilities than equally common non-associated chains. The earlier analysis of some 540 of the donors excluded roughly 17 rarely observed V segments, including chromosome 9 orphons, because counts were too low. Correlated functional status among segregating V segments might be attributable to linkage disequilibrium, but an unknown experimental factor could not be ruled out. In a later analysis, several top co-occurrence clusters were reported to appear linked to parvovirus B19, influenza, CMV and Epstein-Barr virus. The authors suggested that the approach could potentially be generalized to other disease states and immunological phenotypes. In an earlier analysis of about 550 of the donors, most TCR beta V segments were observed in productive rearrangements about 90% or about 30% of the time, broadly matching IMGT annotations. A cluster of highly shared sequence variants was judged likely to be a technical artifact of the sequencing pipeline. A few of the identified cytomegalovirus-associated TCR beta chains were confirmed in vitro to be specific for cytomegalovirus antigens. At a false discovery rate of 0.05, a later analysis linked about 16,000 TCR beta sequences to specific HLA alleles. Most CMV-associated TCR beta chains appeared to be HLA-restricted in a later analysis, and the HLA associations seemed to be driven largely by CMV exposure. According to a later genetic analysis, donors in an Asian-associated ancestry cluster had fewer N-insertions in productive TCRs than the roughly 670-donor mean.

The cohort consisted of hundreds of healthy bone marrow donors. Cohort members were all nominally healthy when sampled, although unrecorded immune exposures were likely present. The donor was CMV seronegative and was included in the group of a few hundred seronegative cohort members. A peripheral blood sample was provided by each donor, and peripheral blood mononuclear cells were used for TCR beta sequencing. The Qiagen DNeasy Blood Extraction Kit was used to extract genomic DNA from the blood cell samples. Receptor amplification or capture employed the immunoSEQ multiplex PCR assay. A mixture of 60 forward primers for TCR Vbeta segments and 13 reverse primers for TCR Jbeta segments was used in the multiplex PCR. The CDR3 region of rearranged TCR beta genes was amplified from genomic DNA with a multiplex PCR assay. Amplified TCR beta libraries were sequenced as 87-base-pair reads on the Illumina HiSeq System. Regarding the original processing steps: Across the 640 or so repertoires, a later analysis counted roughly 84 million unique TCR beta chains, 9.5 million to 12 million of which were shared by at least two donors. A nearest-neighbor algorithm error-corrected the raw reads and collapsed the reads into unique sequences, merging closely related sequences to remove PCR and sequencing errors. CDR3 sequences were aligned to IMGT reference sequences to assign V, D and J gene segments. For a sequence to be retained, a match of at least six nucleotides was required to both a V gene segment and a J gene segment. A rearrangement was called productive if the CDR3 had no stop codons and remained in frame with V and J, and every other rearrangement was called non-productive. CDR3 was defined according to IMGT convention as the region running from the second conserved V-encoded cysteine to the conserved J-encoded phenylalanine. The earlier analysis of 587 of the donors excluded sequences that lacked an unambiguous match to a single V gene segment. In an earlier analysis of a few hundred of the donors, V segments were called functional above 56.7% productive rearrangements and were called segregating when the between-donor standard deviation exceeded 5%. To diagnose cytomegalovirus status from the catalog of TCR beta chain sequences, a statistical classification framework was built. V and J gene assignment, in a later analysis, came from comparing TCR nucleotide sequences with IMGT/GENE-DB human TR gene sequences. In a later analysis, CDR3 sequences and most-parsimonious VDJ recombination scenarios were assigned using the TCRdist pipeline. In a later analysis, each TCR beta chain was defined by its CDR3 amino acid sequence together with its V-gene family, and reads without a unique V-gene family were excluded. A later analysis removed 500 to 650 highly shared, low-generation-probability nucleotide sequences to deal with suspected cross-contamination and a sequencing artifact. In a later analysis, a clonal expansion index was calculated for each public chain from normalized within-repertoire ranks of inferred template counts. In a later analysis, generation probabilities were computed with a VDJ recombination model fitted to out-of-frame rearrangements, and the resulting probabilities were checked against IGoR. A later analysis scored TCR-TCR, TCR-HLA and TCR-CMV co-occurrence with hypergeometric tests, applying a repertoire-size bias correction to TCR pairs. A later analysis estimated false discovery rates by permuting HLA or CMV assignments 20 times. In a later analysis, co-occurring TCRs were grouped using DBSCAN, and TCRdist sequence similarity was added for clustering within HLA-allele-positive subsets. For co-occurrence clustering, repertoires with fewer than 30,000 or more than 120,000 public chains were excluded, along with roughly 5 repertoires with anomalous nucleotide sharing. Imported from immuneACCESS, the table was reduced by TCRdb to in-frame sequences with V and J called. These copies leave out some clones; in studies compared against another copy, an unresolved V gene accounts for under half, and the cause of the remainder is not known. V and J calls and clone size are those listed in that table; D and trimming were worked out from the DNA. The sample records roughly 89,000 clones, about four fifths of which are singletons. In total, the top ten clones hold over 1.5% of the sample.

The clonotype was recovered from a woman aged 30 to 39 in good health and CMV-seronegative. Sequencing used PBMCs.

The CDR3 reads as follows: CASNRMRETQYF. The sequenced DNA is TGTGCCAGCAACCGGATGAGGGAGACCCAGTACTTC. The V and J segments used are TRBV2 and TRBJ2-5; the D gene cannot be named for sure. V drops 7 bases and J drops 5 bases, leaving 11 bases in between. CDR1 and CDR2, looked up from the germline V gene, are SNHLY and FYNNEI. The CDR3, from cysteine to phenylalanine, totals 12 residues. The kept DNA is CDR3 alone, 36 bases in frame from the first base.